The next 31 T cell receptor beta chains were all read from a single sample in a study of chemoradiotherapy in HPV16-positive cancers. Sequenced by immunoSEQ multiplex PCR; TCRdb stores in-frame clones only, minus some. This table has 7,500 to 9,500 clones, roughly 75% appearing once. The source was tumor tissue, collected from a patient who underwent chemoradiotherapy. The receptors stem from a human donor with HPV-associated anogenital cancer.

The V call is TRBV19, the J call TRBJ2-3, with D uncertain. CDR1 is LNHDA and CDR2 is SQIVND in the germline V gene (reference sequence). V lost 6 bases and J lost 4, with 11 bases in between. The length of the CDR3 is 13 residues. The CDR3: CASRDGYPDTQYF. Written as DNA, the CDR3 is TGTGCCAGTAGGGATGGGTACCCAGATACGCAGTATTTT.

This chain joins TRBV7-2 and TRBJ2-1; the match to TRBD2 covers 9 bases. Losses at the gene ends were 7 bases for V and 4 bases for J; bases not matched to a gene: 8. CDR1 and CDR2 (germline): SGHTA, FQGNSA. The CDR3 spans 15 residues. The CDR3 coding sequence is TGTGCCAGCATGGAGCGGGAGGTAAGGTACAATGAGCAGTTCTTC. Translating gives CASMEREVRYNEQFF. Full variable domain (remainder filled in from reference TRBV7-2 and TRBJ2-1): GAGVSQSPSNKVTEKGKDVELRCDPISGHTALYWYRQSLGQGLEFLIYFQGNSAPDKSGLPSDRFSAERTGGSVSTLTIQRTQQEDSAVYLCASMEREVRYNEQFFGPGTRLTVL.

This clone was seen just once. This rearrangement joins TRBV7-8 to TRBJ1-3; D might be TRBD1 (5 bases). Germline CDR1 is SGHVS and CDR2 is FQNEAQ. The CDR3 contains 14 residues. Deletions cut 2 bases from V and 3 bases from J, with 8 bases between. CDR3 sequence reads: CASSLRGNGNTIYF. In nucleotides, the CDR3 is TGTGCCAGCAGCTTACGGGGCAATGGAAACACCATATATTTT.

The J gene is TRBJ2-7, the V gene TRBV27; 9 positions agree with TRBD1. This CDR3 is built from 16 residues. Germline values: CDR1 MNHEY, CDR2 SMNVEV (reference sequence). The J segment lost 1 base and the V segment lost 4 bases, leaving 8 bases of the junction unmatched. The CDR3 DNA reads TGTGCCAGCAGTTCCTTACCGGGACAGGGATCCTACGAGCAGTACTTC. Protein sequence: CASSSLPGQGSYEQYF.

This sequence joins TRBV7-9 and TRBJ1-2; a possible D gene is TRBD1 (5 bases). Trimming removed 0 bases from V and 7 bases from J, with 12 bases in between. CDR3 size: 14 residues. Germline CDR1 SEHNR, CDR2 FQNEAQ (reference sequence). CDR3 loop: CASSLAGVGVGYTF. In nucleotides, the CDR3 is TGTGCCAGCAGCTTAGCGGGGGTAGGAGTTGGCTACACCTTC.

V gene TRBV9 combines with J gene TRBJ1-6; TRBD1 matches 11 bases. Unmatched junction bases numbered 1, after V lost 3 bases and J lost 2 bases. Per germline, CDR1 SGDLS and CDR2 YYNGEE. The CDR3 totals 16 residues. The DNA of the CDR3 is TGTGCCAGCAGCGCGGGACAGGGGGCCTATAATTCACCCCTCCACTTT. Translation: CASSAGQGAYNSPLHF.

This clone was seen only a few times. The chain joins TRBV28 to TRBJ1-5, with D perhaps TRBD1 (6 bases). The V and J ends lost 8 bases and 1 base respectively, with 15 bases between them. The CDR3 covers 15 residues. The V gene's germline CDR1 is MDHEN and CDR2 SYDVKM. Written as DNA, the CDR3 is TGTGCCAGCGATAATGGGGGCAGGAGCAATCAGCCCCAGCATTTT. Amino acid sequence: CASDNGGRSNQPQHF.

The gene calls are TRBV2 and TRBJ1-2; no clear D gene. Trimming took off 8 bases at V and 0 bases at J, with 16 bases between the two ends. The CDR3 runs 15 residues. The germline V gene encodes CDR1 SNHLY and CDR2 FYNNEI. CDR3 sequence reads: CASGSRPGSNYGYTF. DNA for the CDR3: TGTGCCAGCGGATCTAGGCCAGGTTCTAACTATGGCTACACCTTC.

This clone was detected only a few times. The J gene is TRBJ1-2, the V gene TRBV6-6, with unresolved D. The ends were cut back, 7 bases at V and 4 bases at J, with 7 bases in the middle. The CDR3 is 11 amino acids. Germline loops: CDR1 MNHNY, CDR2 SVGAGI (reference sequence). The CDR3 nucleotides are TGTGCCAGCACGGATATCTATGGCTACACCTTC. Translation gives CASTDIYGYTF.

The chain links TRBV7-9 to TRBJ1-2; D is possibly TRBD1 (6 bases). This CDR3 has 15 residues. V shed 5 bases and J shed 8 bases, with 21 bases lying between them. The germline gives CDR1 SEHNR, CDR2 FQNEAQ (reference sequence). CDR3 residues: CASSRRRAGERGYTF. The CDR3 DNA reads TGTGCCAGCAGCCGAAGGCGGGCAGGGGAGAGAGGCTACACCTTC.

V is TRBV27 and J is TRBJ2-1, with no clear D. The V gene lost 7 bases and the J gene lost 0 bases, with 13 bases spanning the gap. The CDR3 contains 15 residues. Germline CDR1 MNHEY, CDR2 SMNVEV (reference sequence). This chain's CDR3 is CASMAILSSYNEQFF. Written as DNA, the CDR3 is TGTGCCAGCATGGCCATTCTGAGCTCCTACAATGAGCAGTTCTTC.

The count of this clone is one. This chain links TRBV30 with TRBJ2-6; weak D call: TRBD2 (5 bases). The CDR3 runs to 16 residues. V lost 0 bases to trimming and J lost 2 bases, with 11 bases between them. Germline-derived CDR1 and CDR2 are GTSNPN and SVGIG (reference sequence). This CDR3 reads CAWSVQRGTGANVLTF. CDR3 in DNA: TGTGCCTGGAGTGTACAAAGAGGGACTGGGGCCAACGTCCTGACTTTC.

This chain joins TRBV19 and TRBJ1-1; TRBD1 agrees at 8 bases. CDR1 is LNHDA, CDR2 SQIVND, per germline (reference sequence). CDR3 length: 17 residues. With V trimmed by 4 bases and J by 4 bases, 14 bases remained unmatched. DNA for the CDR3: TGTGCCAGTAGTACCCGACAGGGGACTCTCAGGGGCACTGAAGCTTTCTTT. This codes for CASSTRQGTLRGTEAFF.

The rearrangement links TRBV4-1 to TRBJ1-4; no clear D gene. The CDR3 extends over 22 amino acids. The germline V and J ends were trimmed by 2 bases and 3 bases, with 31 bases remaining between them. Germline CDR1 reads MGHRA; CDR2 reads YSYEKL. In nucleotides, the CDR3 is TGCGCCAGCAGCCAATGGCAAATCTCGGGATTGCCTAGAACTCGGGCTAATGAAAAACTGTTTTTT. As protein: CASSQWQISGLPRTRANEKLFF.

This chain links TRBV28 with TRBJ2-1; no clear D. The CDR3 is 13 residues long. V was cut by 3 bases and J by 7 bases, with 10 bases left in between. The germline V gene encodes CDR1 MDHEN and CDR2 SYDVKM. The CDR3 DNA reads as TGTGCCAGCAGTTTCGGAGAGGTGAATGAGCAGTTCTTC. This translates into CASSFGEVNEQFF.

The chain has TRBV6-5 and TRBJ1-2; 9 positions agree with TRBD1. Trimming cost V 0 bases and J 7 bases; bases outside gene matches: 6. This CDR3 has 15 residues. CDR1 and CDR2 (germline): MNHEY, SVGAGI. CDR3 loop: CASSYSGQGEGGYTF. DNA of the CDR3: TGTGCCAGCAGTTACTCGGGACAGGGAGAAGGTGGCTACACCTTC.

The chain links TRBV5-1 to TRBJ2-3; 11 bases agree with TRBD2. The germline gives CDR1 SGHRS, CDR2 YFSETQ. This CDR3 is built from 14 residues. The V and J ends lost 4 bases and 9 bases, in that order; junction bases with no gene match: 7. The CDR3 DNA follows: TGCGCCAGCAGCGCTAGCGGGGGGCCCTGGACGCAGTATTTT. Translated: CASSASGGPWTQYF.

V usage is TRBV30 and J usage is TRBJ2-7, with 7 bases aligning to TRBD2. Germline-derived CDR1 and CDR2 are GTSNPN and SVGIG (reference sequence). The CDR3 extends over 14 amino acids. Germline trimming cut 2 bases from V and 9 bases from J; bases unmatched to any gene: 13. The DNA of the CDR3 is TGTGCCTGGAGTAAGCTAGCGGCCCGAGAAGGGCAGTACTTC. It codes for CAWSKLAAREGQYF.

The J gene is TRBJ1-3, the V gene TRBV19; D perhaps matches TRBD1 (6 bases). Between the trimmed V and J ends, which lost 3 bases and 0 bases, there was a span of 12 bases. The CDR3 has 16 amino acids. Per germline, CDR1 LNHDA and CDR2 SQIVND (reference sequence). CDR3 sequence: CASSMSEGGSGNTIYF. Here the CDR3 DNA reads TGTGCCAGTAGTATGTCAGAGGGGGGCTCTGGAAACACCATATATTTT.

The V and J genes are TRBV19 and TRBJ2-3, with a possible D match to TRBD1 (5 bases). CDR1 is LNHDA and CDR2 is SQIVND in the germline V gene (reference sequence). V was pared by 3 bases and J by 4 bases, with 11 bases between. This CDR3 comprises 14 residues. CDR3 amino acids: CASSIRVASDTQYF. CDR3 sequence (DNA): TGTGCCAGTAGTATCAGGGTGGCTTCAGATACGCAGTATTTT.

This clone came up once. The genes are TRBV4-3 and TRBJ1-1; D might be TRBD1 (6 bases). Trimming removed 1 base at V and 4 bases at J, with 10 bases between. Germline CDR1 and CDR2: LGHNA and YSLEER. This CDR3 spans 14 amino acids. CDR3 residues: CASSQGPQGTEAFF. The CDR3 DNA follows: TGCGCCAGCAGCCAAGGTCCACAGGGCACTGAAGCTTTCTTT.

This clone occurred a few times. This chain links TRBV6-5 with TRBJ2-5; TRBD1 aligns across 7 bases. The CDR3 sequence is 14 residues long. V gave up 2 bases and J gave up 7 bases; unmatched junction bases: 7. CDR1 MNHEY and CDR2 SVGAGI come from the germline V gene. The CDR3 spells CASSYQTHRGTQYF. CDR3 bases: TGTGCCAGCAGTTACCAAACTCACAGGGGGACCCAGTACTTC.

CDR3 amino acids: CASSPNLGGSDTQYF. The CDR3 DNA sequence: TGTGCCAGCTCTCCGAACCTAGGTGGGTCAGATACGCAGTATTTT. The rearrangement links TRBV18 to TRBJ2-3; no clear D. CDR3 length equals 15 residues. The germline gives CDR1 KGHSH, CDR2 LQKENI. V dropped 6 bases and J dropped 4 bases, with 17 bases sitting between them.

The J gene is TRBJ1-1, the V gene TRBV7-9; D might be TRBD1 (5 bases). Germline V gene data show CDR1 as SEHNR and CDR2 as FQNEAQ (reference sequence). V lost 1 base and J lost 0, with 15 bases in between. The CDR3 totals 17 residues. CDR3 protein: CASSLDLSGGLNTEAFF. DNA for the CDR3: TGTGCCAGCAGCTTAGACCTCTCGGGGGGGTTGAACACTGAAGCTTTCTTT.

This rearrangement joins TRBV6-1 to TRBJ2-5; tentative D call: TRBD2 (7 bases). CDR1 and CDR2 from the germline V gene are MNHNS and SASEGT. V lost 7 bases to trimming and J lost 5 bases, with 20 bases between them. The CDR3 is 15 amino acids. Here the CDR3 reads CASTKAGHLAETQYF. CDR3 coding DNA: TGTGCCAGCACTAAAGCGGGACACTTAGCGGAGACCCAGTACTTC.

The chain carries TRBV10-1 and TRBJ2-2; D uncertain. The CDR3 spans 12 residues. CDR1 WNHNN and CDR2 SYGVQD come from the germline V gene (reference sequence). V was clipped by 6 bases and J by 5 bases, with 7 bases between them. This CDR3 reads CASRDWTGELFF. CDR3 nucleotide sequence: TGCGCCAGCAGAGACTGGACCGGGGAGCTGTTTTTT.

This clone was counted only a few times. The chain couples TRBV28 to TRBJ1-1; the D is unclear. This CDR3 has 15 residues. V was trimmed by 5 bases and J by 2 bases, leaving 15 bases between them. Germline-derived CDR1 and CDR2 are MDHEN and SYDVKM. CDR3 protein: CASSSTGRYNTEAFF. In DNA form, the CDR3 reads TGTGCCAGCAGTAGCACCGGGAGGTATAACACTGAAGCTTTCTTT.

This clone was seen a handful of times. This chain uses TRBV5-1 with TRBJ1-6, with no clear D. Per the germline V gene, CDR1 is SGHRS and CDR2 is YFSETQ. V gave up 2 bases and J gave up 9 bases, with 9 bases separating them. The CDR3 has 13 amino acids. This chain's CDR3 is CASSFGEGSPLHF. The CDR3 nucleotides are TGCGCCAGCAGCTTTGGGGAAGGTTCACCCCTCCACTTT.

The chain uses TRBV6-1 and TRBJ2-3, with D possibly being TRBD2 (5 bases). Trimming left V 6 bases short and J 0 bases short, with 16 bases between. Germline V gene data show CDR1 as MNHNS and CDR2 as SASEGT. CDR3 length: 16 residues. In DNA, the CDR3 is TGTGCCAGCAGCGAATCAGCTGGCGGGAGCACAGATACGCAGTATTTT. As protein: CASSESAGGSTDTQYF.

V and J are TRBV7-2 and TRBJ1-4; D ambiguous. The CDR3 is 16 amino acids. From germline, CDR1 is SGHTA and CDR2 FQGNSA. Trimming removed 2 bases from V and 5 bases from J, with 15 bases in between. CDR3 nucleotides: TGTGCCAGCAGCTTAAGTCGCCGGGTCCCAAATGAAAAACTGTTTTTT. Amino acids: CASSLSRRVPNEKLFF.

This clone came up once. V and J are TRBV6-6 and TRBJ2-7; either TRBD1 or TRBD2 may fit D (5 bases each). The CDR3 covers 14 residues. V was shortened by 2 bases and J by 3 bases, with 11 bases between the two germline ends. The V gene's germline CDR1 is MNHNY and CDR2 SVGAGI (reference sequence). The CDR3 DNA sequence: TGTGCCAGCAGTTACGAAGGGACCAGCTACGAGCAGTACGTC. Protein sequence: CASSYEGTSYEQYV.